These T cell receptor beta chains were read from a single sample in a study of T cells in Graves' hyperthyroidism and ophthalmopathy. One entry per CDR3 protein, called by TCRdb with MiXCR from the multiplex PCR reads. The table lists about 510,000 distinct CDR3 sequences, 46% of them singletons. The sequencing input was peripheral blood or thyroid tissue (not recorded which). Receptor source: an adult woman with Graves' disease, either hyperthyroidism or ophthalmopathy (not recorded which). CDR3s include the opening cysteine and the closing phenylalanine or tryptophan. A D gene is named only where the DNA matches it firmly. Part of the rows lack a size; the others show once, few, many or a class for expanded clones.

TRBD2 few TRBJ2-2 TRBV6-1 TGTGCCAGCAGTTTGAGCGGGAGAACCGGGGAGCTGTTTTTT CASSLSGRTGELFF
NA few TRBJ1-5 TRBV25-1 TGTGCCAGCAGTGAATTAGGGTGGAGAAGCAATCAGCCCCAGCATTTT CASSELGWRSNQPQHF
NA many TRBJ2-5 TRBV5-5 TGTGCCAGCACCCGGACAGAGCCACAAGAGACCCAGTACTTC CASTRTEPQETQYF
NA NA TRBJ1-5 TRBV7-9 TGTGCCAGCAGCTTAAGTGTAAATCAGCCCCAGCATTTT CASSLSVNQPQHF
NA few TRBJ2-7 TRBV11-2 TGTGCCAGCACCCTGGGGGTATCCTCCTACGAGCAGTACTTC CASTLGVSSYEQYF
NA NA TRBJ1-1 TRBV7-2 TGTGCCAGCAAAGTTGGAAACAGCCACTCCACTGAAGCTTTCTTT CASKVGNSHSTEAFF
NA few TRBJ2-7 TRBV20-1 TGCAGTGTTAGAGGAGTCGCAGGGAGCTCCTACGAGCAGTACTTC CSVRGVAGSSYEQYF
NA NA TRBJ1-2 TRBV5-1 TGCGCCAGCAGAAGAGGGACTTTCAACTATGGCTACACCTTC CASRRGTFNYGYTF
NA many TRBJ1-2 TRBV29-1 TGCAGCGTTAGGGGGAGGCTTACCTATGGCTACACCTTC CSVRGRLTYGYTF
TRBD1 NA TRBJ1-2 TRBV5-1 TGCGCCAGCAGCGAGACAGGGTATGGTGGCTACACCTTC CASSETGYGGYTF
NA many TRBJ2-5 TRBV14 TGTGCCAGCAGCCAAGATTTCGGCCCTGAGACCCAGTACTTC CASSQDFGPETQYF
NA many TRBJ1-1 TRBV6-5 TGTGCCAGCAACGAAGGTTATGACACAGCTGAAGCTTTCTTT CASNEGYDTAEAFF
NA many TRBJ1-1 TRBV5-1 TGCGCCAGCAGCTTCGTACGGAACACTGAAGCTTTCTTT CASSFVRNTEAFF
NA once TRBJ1-6 TRBV10-2 TGCGCCAGCAGTGAATCGGACCGAAATTCACCCCTCCACTTT CASSESDRNSPLHF
NA many TRBJ1-1 TRBV6-5 TGTGCCAGCAGTTTCACAGGGATGGGCACTGAAGCTTTCTTT CASSFTGMGTEAFF
TRBD1 many TRBJ1-5 TRBV4-1 TGCGCCAGCAGACAGGGGGCTGATCAGCCCCAGCATTTT CASRQGADQPQHF
NA NA TRBJ2-7 TRBV29-1 TGCAGCTTTAGTGATGGGGGAGCAGGCTACGAGCAGTACTTC CSFSDGGAGYEQYF